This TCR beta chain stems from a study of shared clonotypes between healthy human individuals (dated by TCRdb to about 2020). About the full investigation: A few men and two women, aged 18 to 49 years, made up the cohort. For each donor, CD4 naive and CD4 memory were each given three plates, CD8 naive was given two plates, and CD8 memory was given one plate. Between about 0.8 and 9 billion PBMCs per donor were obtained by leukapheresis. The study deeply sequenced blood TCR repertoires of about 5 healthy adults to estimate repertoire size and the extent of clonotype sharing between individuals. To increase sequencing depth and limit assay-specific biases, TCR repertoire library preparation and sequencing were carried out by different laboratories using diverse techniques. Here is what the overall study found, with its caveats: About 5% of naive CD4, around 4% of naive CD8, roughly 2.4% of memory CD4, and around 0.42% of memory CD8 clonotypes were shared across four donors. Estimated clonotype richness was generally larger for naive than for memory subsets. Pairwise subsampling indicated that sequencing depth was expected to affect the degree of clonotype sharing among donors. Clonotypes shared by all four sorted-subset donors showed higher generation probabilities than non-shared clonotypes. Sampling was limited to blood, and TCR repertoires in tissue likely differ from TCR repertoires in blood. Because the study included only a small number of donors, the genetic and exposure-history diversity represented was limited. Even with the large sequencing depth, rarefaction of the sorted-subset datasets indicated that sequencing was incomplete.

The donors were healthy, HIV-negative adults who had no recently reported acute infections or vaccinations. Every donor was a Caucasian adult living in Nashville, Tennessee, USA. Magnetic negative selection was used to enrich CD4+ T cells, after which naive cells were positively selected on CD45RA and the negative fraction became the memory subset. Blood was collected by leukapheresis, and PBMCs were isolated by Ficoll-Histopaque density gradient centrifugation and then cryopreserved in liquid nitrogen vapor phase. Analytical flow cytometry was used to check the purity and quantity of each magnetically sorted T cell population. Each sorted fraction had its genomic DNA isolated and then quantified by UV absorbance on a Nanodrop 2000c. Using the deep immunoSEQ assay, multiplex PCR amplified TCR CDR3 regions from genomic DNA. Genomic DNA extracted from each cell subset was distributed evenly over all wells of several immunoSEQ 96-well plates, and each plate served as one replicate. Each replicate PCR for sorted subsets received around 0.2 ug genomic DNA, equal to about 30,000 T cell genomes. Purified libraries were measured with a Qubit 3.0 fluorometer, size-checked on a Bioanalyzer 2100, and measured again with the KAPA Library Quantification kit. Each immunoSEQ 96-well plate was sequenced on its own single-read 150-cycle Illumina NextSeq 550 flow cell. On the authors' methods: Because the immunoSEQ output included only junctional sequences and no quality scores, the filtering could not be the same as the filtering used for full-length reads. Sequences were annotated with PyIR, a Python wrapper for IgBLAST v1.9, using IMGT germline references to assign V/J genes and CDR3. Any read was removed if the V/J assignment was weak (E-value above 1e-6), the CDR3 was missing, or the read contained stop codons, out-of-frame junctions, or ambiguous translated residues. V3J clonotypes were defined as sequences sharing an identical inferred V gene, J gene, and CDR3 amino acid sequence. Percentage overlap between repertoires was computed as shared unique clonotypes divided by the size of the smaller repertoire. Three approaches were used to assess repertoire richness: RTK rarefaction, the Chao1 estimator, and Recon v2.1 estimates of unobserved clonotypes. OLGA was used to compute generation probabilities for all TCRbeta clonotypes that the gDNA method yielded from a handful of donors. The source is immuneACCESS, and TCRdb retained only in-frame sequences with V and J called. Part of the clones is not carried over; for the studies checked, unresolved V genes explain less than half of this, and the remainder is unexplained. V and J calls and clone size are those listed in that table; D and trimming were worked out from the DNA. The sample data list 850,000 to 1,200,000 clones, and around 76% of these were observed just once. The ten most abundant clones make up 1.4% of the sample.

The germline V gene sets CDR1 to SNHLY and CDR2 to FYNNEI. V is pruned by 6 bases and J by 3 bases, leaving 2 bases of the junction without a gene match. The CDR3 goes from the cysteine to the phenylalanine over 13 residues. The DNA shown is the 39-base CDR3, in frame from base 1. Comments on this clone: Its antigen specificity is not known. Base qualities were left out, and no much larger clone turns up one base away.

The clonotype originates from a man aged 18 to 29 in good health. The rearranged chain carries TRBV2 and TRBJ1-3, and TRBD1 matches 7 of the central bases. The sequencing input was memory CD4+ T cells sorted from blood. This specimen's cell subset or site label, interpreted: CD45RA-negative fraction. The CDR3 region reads CASRQGSGNTIYF. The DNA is TGTGCCAGCAGACAGGGGAGTGGAAACACCATATATTTT.